This TCR beta chain stems from a study of Graves' ophthalmopathy and Graves' hyperthyroidism. Looking at the study overall: No ophthalmopathy within 18 months of follow-up signified stable hyperthyroidism. General observations from the study: The model forecast ophthalmopathy progression, reaching roughly 71% sensitivity and 72% to 75% specificity. Blood samples also showed most expanded thyroid clonotypes exceeding 0.001 frequency.

Germline V gives CDR1 SGHTA, CDR2 FQGNSA. Trimming stripped 5 bases from V and 2 bases from J, with 16 bases between. The CDR3 runs to 15 residues. RNA transcripts were the source from which TCR beta CDR3 regions were amplified. HTBI primers primed a first-round RT-PCR, and a second-round multiplex PCR followed. Each CDR3 protein gets one entry after TCRdb re-called the multiplex PCR reads with MiXCR. The profile shows roughly 600,000 distinct CDR3 sequences, about two fifths of them singletons. Details on this clonotype: The antigen remains undetermined.

The chain is built from TRBV7-2 and TRBJ2-7; TRBD1 is a possible D gene (8 bases). Sequenced sample: peripheral blood or thyroid tissue (not recorded which). The origin of this receptor is an adult man with Graves' hyperthyroidism. CDR3 sequence reads: CASSPQGAGAYEQYF. The CDR3 coding sequence is TGTGCCAGCAGCCCCCAGGGGGCGGGGGCCTACGAGCAGTACTTC.